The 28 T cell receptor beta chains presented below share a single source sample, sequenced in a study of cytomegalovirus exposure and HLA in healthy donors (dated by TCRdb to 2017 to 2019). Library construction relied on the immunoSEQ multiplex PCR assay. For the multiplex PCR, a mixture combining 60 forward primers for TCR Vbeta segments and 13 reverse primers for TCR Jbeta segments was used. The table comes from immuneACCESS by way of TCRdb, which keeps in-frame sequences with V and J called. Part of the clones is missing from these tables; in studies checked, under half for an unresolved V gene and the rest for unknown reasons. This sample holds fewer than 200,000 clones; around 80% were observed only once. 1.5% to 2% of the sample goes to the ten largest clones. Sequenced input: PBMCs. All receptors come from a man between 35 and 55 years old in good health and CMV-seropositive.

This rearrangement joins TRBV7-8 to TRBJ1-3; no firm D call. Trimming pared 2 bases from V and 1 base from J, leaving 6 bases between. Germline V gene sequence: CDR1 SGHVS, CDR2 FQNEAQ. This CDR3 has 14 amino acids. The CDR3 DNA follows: TGTGCCAGCAGCTTACCGGGTTCTGGAAACACCATATATTTT. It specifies CASSLPGSGNTIYF.

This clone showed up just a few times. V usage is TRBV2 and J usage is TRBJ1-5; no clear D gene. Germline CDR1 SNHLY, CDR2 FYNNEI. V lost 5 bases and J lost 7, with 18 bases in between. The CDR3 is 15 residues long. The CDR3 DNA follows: TGTGCCAGCAGTCTGGCTCCTATGAGAGGACAGCCCCAGCATTTT. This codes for CASSLAPMRGQPQHF.

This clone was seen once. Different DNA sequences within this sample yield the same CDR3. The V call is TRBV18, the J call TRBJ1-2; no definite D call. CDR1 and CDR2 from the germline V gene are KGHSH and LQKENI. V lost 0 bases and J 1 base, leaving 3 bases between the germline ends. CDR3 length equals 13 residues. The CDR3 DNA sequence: TGTGCCAGCTCACCACCCCATAACTATGGCTACACCTTC. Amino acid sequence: CASSPPHNYGYTF.

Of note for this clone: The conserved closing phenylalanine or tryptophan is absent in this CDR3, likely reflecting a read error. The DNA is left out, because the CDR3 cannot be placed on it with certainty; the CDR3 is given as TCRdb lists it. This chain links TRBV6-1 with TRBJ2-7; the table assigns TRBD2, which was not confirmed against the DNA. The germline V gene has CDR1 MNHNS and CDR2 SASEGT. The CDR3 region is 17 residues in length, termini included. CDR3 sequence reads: CASSEVAGASYEQYFGP.

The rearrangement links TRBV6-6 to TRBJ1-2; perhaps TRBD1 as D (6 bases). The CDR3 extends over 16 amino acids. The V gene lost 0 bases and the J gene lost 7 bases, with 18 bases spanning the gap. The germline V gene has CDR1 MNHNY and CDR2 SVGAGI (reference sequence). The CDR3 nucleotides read TGTGCCAGCAGTTACTCGGGTTCTTCAGGGGCTCGTGGCTACACCTTC. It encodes CASSYSGSSGARGYTF.

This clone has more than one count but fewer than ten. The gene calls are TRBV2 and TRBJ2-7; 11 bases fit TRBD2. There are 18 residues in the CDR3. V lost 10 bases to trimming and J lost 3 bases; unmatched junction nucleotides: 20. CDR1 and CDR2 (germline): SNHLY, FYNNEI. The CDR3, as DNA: TGTGCCATCGTCCCAGGGGAGGCTAGCGGGAGGATGAACTACGAGCAGTACTTC. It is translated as CAIVPGEASGRMNYEQYF.

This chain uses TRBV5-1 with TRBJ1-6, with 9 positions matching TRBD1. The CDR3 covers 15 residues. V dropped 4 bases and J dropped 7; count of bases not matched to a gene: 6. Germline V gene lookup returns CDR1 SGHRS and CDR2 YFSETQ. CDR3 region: CASSAGTGTNSPLHF. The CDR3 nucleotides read TGCGCCAGCAGCGCCGGGACAGGGACGAATTCACCCCTCCACTTT.

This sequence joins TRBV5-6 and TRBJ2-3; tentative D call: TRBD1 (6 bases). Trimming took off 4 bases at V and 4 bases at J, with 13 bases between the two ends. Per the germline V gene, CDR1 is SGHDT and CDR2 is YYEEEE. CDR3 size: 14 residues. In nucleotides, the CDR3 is TGTGCCAGCAGCGTGGCAGGGGCGTCAGATACGCAGTATTTT. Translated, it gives CASSVAGASDTQYF.

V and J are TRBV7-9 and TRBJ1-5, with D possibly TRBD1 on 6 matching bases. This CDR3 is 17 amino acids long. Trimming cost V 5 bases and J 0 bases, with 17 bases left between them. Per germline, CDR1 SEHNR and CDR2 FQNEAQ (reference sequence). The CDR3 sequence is CASSTVQGLYSNQPQHF. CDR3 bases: TGTGCCAGCAGCACGGTGCAGGGGTTGTATAGCAATCAGCCCCAGCATTTT.

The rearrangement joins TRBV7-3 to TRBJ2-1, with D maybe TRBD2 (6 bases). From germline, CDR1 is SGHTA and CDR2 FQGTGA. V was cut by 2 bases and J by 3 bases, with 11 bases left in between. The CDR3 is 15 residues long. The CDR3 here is CASSLLSGDYNEQFF. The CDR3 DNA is TGTGCCAGCAGCTTATTATCGGGGGACTACAATGAGCAGTTCTTC.

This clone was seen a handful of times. CDR3 residues: CASGDRVMNTEAFF. The CDR3 nucleotides are TGTGCCAGCGGCGACAGGGTGATGAACACTGAAGCTTTCTTT. This chain links TRBV6-5 with TRBJ1-1, with 7 bases identical to TRBD1. After removal of 8 bases from V and 0 bases from J, the junction contained 6 bases not matched to a gene. This CDR3 region has 14 residues. The germline V gene has CDR1 MNHEY and CDR2 SVGAGI.

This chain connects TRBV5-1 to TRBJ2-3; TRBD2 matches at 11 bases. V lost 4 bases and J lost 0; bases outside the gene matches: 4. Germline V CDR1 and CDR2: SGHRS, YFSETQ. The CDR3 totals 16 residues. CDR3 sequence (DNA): TGCGCCAGCAGCCGGGGGACTAGCGGTAGCACAGATACGCAGTATTTT. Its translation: CASSRGTSGSTDTQYF.

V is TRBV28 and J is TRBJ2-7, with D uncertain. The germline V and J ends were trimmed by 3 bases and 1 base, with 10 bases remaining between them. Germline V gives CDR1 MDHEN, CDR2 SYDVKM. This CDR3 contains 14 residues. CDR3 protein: CASSLVLPSYEQYF. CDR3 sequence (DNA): TGTGCCAGCAGTTTGGTCCTACCGTCCTACGAGCAGTACTTC.

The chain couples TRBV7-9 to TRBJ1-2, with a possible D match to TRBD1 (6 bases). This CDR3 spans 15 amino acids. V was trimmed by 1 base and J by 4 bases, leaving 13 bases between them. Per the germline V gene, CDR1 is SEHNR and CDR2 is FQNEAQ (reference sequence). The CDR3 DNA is TGTGCCAGCAGCTTAGAGTGGGGGCGCGGCTATGGCTACACCTTC. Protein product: CASSLEWGRGYGYTF.

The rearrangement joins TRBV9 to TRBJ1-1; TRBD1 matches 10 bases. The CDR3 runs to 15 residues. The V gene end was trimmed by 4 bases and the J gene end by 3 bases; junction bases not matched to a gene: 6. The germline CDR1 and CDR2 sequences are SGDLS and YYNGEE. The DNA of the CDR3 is TGTGCCAGCAGCCCGCGGACAGGGGGGGACACTGAAGCTTTCTTT. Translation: CASSPRTGGDTEAFF.

CDR3 amino acids: CASSLKPGLAGVVDTQYF. CDR3 DNA sequence: TGTGCCAGCAGCTTAAAGCCGGGACTAGCGGGAGTCGTAGATACGCAGTATTTT. The genes are TRBV21-1 and TRBJ2-3; the D call TRBD2 from the table was never checked on the DNA. TRBV21-1 is noted as a pseudogene. The CDR3 is made up of 18 amino acids.

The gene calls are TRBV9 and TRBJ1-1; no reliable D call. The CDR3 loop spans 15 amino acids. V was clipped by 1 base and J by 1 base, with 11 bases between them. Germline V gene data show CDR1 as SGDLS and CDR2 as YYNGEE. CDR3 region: CASSVSAGRNTEAFF. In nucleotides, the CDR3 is TGTGCCAGCAGCGTAAGTGCGGGGAGGAACACTGAAGCTTTCTTT.

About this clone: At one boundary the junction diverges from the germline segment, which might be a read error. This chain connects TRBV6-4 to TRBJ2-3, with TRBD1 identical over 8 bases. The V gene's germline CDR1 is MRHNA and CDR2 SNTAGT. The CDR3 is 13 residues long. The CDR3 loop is CAGSKQGADTQYF. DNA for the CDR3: TGTGCCGGCAGTAAACAGGGGGCAGATACGCAGTATTTT.

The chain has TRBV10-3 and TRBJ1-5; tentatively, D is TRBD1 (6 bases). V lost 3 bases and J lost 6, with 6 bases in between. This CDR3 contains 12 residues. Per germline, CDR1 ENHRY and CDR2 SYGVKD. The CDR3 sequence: CAISEGGQPQHF. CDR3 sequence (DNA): TGTGCCATCAGTGAAGGGGGTCAGCCCCAGCATTTT.

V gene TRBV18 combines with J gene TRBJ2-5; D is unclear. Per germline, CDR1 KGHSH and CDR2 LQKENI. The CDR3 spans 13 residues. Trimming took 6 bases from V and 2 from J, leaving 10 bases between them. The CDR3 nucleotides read TGTGCCAGCTCGCCAATCCAGCAAGAGACCCAGTACTTC. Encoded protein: CASSPIQQETQYF.

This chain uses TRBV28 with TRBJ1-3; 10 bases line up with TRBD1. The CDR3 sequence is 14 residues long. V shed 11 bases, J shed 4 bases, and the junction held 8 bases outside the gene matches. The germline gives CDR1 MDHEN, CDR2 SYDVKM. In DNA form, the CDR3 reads TGTGCCGGCGGGACAGGGGTGTCGGGAAACACCATATATTTT. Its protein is CAGGTGVSGNTIYF.

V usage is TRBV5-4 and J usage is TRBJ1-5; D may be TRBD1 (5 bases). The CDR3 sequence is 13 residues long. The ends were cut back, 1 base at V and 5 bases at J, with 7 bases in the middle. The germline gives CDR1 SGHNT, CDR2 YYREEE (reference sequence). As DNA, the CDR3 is TGTGCCAGCAGCTTGCAAGGGGATCAGCCCCAGCATTTT. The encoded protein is CASSLQGDQPQHF.

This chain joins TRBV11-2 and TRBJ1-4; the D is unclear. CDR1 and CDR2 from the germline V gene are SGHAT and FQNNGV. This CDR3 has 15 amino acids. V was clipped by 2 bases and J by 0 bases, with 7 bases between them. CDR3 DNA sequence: TGTGCCAGCAGCTTACGGAGTTCAACTAATGAAAAACTGTTTTTT. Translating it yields CASSLRSSTNEKLFF.

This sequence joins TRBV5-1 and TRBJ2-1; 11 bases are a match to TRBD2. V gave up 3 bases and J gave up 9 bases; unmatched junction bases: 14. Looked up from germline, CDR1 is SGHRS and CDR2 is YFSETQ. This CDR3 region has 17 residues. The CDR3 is CASSWTALAGARGEQFF. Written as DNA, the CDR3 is TGCGCCAGCAGCTGGACAGCACTAGCGGGAGCCCGGGGTGAGCAGTTCTTC.

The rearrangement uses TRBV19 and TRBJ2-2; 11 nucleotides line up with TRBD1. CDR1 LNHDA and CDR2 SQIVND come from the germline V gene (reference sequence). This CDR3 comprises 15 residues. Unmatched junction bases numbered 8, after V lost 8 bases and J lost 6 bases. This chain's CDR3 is CASARDRGSAGELFF. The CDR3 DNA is TGTGCCAGTGCGAGGGACAGGGGGAGCGCCGGGGAGCTGTTTTTT. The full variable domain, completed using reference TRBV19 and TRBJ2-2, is DGGITQSPKYLFRKEGQNVTLSCEQNLNHDAMYWYRQDPGQGLRLIYYSQIVNDFQKGDIAEGYSVSREKKESFPLTVTSAQKNPTAFYLCASARDRGSAGELFFGEGSRLTVL.

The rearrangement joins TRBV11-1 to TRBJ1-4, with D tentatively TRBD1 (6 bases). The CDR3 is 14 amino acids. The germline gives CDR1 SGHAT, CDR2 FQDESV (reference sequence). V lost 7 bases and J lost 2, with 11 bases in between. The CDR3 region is CASTGQGTNEKLFF. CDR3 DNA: TGTGCCAGCACTGGCCAGGGGACTAATGAAAAACTGTTTTTT.

CDR3 protein: CASSAYSTGGAYEQYF. CDR3 DNA sequence: TGTGCCAGCAGCGCGTACAGTACTGGGGGGGCCTACGAGCAGTACTTC. This chain uses TRBV11-2 with TRBJ2-7; 7 nucleotides align to TRBD2. After removal of 5 bases from V and 2 bases from J, the junction contained 12 bases not matched to a gene. CDR3 length equals 16 residues. Germline V gives CDR1 SGHAT, CDR2 FQNNGV.

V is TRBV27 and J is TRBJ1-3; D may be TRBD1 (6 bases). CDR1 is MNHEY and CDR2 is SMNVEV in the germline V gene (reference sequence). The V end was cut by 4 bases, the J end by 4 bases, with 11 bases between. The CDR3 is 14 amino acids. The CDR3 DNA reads TGTGCCAGCAGTTACACCGGGACAGGAAACACCATATATTTT. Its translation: CASSYTGTGNTIYF.